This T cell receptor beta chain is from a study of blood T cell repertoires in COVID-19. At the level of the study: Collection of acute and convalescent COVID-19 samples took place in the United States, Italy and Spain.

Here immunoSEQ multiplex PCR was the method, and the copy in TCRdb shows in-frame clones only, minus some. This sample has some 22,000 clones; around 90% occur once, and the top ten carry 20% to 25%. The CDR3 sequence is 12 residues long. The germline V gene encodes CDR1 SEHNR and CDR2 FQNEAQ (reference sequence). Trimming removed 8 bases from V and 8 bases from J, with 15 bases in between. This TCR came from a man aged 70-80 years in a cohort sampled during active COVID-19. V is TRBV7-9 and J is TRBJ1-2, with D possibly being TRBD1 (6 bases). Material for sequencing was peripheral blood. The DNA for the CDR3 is TGTGCCAGCGGGGGGGGGCCCGGAGGCTACACCTTC. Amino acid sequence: CASGGGPGGYTF.